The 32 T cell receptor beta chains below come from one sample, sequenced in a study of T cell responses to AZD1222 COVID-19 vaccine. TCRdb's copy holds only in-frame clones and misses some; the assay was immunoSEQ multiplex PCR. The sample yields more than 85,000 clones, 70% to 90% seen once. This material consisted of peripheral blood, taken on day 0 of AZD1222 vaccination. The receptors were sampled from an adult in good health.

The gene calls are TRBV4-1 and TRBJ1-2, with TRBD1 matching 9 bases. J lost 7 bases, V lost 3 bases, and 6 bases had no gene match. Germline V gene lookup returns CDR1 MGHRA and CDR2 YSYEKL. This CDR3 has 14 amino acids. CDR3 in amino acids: CASSQGTGNSGYTF. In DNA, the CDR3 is TGCGCCAGCAGCCAGGGGACAGGGAACAGTGGCTACACCTTC.

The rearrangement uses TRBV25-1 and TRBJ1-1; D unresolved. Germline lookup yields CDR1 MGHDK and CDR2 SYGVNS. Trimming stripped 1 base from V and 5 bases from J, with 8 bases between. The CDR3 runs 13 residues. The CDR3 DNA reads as TGTGCCAGCAGTGAATTTAGGGAAACTGAAGCTTTCTTT. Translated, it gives CASSEFRETEAFF.

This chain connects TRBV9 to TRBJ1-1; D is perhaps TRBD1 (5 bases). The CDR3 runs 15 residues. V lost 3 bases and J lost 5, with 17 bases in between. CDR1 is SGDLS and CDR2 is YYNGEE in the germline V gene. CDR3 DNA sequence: TGTGCCAGCAGCGCCCGAGTTTGGGGGACGACTGAAGCTTTCTTT. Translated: CASSARVWGTTEAFF.

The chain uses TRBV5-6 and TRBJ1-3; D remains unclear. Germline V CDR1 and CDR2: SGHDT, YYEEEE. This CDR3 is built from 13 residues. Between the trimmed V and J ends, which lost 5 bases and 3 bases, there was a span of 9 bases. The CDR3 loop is CASRRKGGNTIYF. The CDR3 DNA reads TGTGCCAGCAGGCGAAAGGGTGGAAACACCATATATTTT. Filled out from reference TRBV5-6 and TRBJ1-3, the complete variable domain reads DAGVTQSPTHLIKTRGQQVTLRCSPKSGHDTVSWYQQALGQGPQFIFQYYEEEERQRGNFPDRFSGHQFPNYSSELNVNALLLGDSALYLCASRRKGGNTIYFGEGSWLTVV.

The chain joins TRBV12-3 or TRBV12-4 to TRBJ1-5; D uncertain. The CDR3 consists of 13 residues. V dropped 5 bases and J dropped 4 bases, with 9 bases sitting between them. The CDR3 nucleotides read TGTGCCAGCAGTGCAGACCTAAATCAGCCCCAGCATTTT. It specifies CASSADLNQPQHF.

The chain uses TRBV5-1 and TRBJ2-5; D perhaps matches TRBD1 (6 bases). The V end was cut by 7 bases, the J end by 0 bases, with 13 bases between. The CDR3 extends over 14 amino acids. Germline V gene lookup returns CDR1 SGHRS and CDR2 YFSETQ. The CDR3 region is CASRGGQNQETQYF. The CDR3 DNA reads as TGCGCCAGCCGAGGGGGACAAAACCAAGAGACCCAGTACTTC.

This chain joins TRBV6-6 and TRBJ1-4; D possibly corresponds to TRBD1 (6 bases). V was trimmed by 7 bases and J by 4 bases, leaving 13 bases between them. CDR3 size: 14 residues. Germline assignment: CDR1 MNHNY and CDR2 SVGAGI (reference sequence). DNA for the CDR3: TGTGCCAGCAACCCTACAGGGATTAATGAAAAACTGTTTTTT. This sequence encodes CASNPTGINEKLFF.

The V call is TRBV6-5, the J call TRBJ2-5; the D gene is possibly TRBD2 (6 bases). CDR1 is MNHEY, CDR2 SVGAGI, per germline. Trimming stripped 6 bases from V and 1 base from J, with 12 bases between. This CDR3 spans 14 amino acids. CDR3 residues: CASSMTRTQETQYF. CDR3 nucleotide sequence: TGTGCCAGCAGCATGACTAGGACCCAAGAGACCCAGTACTTC.

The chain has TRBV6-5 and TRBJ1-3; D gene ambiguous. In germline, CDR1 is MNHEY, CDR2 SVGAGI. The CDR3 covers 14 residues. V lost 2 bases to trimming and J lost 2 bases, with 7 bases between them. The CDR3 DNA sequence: TGTGCCAGCAGTTACGGAGGCGCTGGAAACACCATATATTTT. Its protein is CASSYGGAGNTIYF.

DNA for the CDR3: TGTGCCAGTAGCACAAGGGAAGAGACCCAGTACTTC. As protein: CASSTREETQYF. The gene calls are TRBV19 and TRBJ2-5; no reliable D call. This CDR3 is built from 12 residues. Germline V gives CDR1 LNHDA, CDR2 SQIVND (reference sequence). V lost 6 bases and J 3 bases, leaving 8 bases between the germline ends.

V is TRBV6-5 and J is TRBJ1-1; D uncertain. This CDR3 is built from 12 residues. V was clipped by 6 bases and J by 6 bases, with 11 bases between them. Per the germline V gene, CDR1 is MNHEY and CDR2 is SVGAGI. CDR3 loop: CASRTRNAEAFF. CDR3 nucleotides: TGTGCCAGCAGGACTCGAAACGCTGAAGCTTTCTTT.

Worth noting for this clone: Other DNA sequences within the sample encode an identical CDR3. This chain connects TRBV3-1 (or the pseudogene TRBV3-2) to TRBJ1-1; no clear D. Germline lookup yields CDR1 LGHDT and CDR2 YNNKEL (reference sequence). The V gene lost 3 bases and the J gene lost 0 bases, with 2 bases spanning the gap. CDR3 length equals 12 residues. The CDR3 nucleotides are TGTGCCAGCAGCCAGTTGAACACTGAAGCTTTCTTT. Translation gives CASSQLNTEAFF.

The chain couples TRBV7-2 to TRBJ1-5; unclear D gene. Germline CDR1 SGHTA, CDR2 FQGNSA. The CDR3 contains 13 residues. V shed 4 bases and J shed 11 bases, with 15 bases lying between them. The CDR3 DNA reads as TGTGCCAGCAGCTCCCCCGGGAGTTTGGCCCAGCATTTT. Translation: CASSSPGSLAQHF.

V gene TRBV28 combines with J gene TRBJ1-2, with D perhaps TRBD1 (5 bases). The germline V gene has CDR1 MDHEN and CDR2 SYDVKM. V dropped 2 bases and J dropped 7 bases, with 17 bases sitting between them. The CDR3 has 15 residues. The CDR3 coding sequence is TGTGCCAGCAGTTTAGGGGTCAGGGTTAATTTTGGCTACACCTTC. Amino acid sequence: CASSLGVRVNFGYTF.

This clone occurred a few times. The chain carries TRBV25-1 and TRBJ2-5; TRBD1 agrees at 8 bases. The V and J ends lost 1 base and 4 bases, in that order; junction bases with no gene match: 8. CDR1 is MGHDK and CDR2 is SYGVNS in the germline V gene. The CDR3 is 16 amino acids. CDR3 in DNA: TGTGCCAGCAGTGAATCAAGGACAGGGAGAGGAGAGACCCAGTACTTC. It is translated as CASSESRTGRGETQYF.

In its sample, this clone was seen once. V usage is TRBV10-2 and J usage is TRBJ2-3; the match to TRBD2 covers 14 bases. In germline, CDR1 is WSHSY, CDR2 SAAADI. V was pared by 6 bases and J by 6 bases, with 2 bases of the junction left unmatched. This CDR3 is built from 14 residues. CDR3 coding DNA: TGCGCCAGCAGCGGGACTAGCGGGAGTGATACGCAGTATTTT. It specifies CASSGTSGSDTQYF.

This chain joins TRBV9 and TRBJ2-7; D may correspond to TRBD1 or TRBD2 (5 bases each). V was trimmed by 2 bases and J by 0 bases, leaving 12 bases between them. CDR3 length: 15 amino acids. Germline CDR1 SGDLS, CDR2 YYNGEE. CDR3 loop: CASSVSRDPSYEQYF. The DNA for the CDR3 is TGTGCCAGCAGCGTCAGCCGGGACCCCTCCTACGAGCAGTACTTC.

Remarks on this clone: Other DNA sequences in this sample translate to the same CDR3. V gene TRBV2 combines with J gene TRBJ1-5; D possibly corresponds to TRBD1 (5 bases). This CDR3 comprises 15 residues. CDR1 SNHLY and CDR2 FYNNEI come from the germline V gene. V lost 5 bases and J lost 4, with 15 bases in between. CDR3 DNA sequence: TGTGCCAGCAGTTGGGGTTTCGGGGGAAATCAGCCCCAGCATTTT. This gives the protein CASSWGFGGNQPQHF.

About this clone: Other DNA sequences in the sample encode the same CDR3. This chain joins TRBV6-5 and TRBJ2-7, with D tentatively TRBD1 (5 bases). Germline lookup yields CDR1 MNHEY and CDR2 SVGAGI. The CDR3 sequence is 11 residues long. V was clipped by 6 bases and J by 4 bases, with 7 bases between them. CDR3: CASSAGYEQYF. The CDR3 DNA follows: TGTGCCAGCAGCGCAGGGTACGAGCAGTACTTC.

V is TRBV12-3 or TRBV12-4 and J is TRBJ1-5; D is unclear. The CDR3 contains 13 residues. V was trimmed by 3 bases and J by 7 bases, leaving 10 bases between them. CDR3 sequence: CASSLGGVQPQHF. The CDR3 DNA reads TGTGCCAGCAGTTTGGGTGGGGTCCAGCCCCAGCATTTT.

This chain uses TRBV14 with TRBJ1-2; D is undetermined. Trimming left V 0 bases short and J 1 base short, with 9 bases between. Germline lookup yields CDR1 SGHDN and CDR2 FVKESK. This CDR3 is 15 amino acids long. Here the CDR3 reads CASSQDLQSNYGYTF. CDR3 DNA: TGTGCCAGCAGCCAAGATCTTCAGAGTAACTATGGCTACACCTTC.

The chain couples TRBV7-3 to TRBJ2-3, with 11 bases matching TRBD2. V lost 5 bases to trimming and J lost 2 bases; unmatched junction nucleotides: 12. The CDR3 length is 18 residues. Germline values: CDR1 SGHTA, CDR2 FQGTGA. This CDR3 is CASSAQGPLAGATDTQYF. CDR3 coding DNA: TGTGCCAGCAGCGCACAAGGGCCACTAGCGGGAGCCACAGATACGCAGTATTTT.

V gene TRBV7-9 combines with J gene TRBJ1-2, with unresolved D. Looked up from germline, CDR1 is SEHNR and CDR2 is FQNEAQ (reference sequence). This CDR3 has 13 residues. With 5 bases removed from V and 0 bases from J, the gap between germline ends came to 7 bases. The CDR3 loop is CASSKDANYGYTF. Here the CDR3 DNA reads TGTGCCAGCAGCAAGGACGCTAACTATGGCTACACCTTC. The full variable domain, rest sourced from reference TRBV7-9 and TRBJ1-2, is DTGVSQNPRHKITKRGQNVTFRCDPISEHNRLYWYRQTLGQGPEFLTYFQNEAQLEKSRLLSDRFSAERPKGSFSTLEIQRTEQGDSAMYLCASSKDANYGYTFGSGTRLTVV.

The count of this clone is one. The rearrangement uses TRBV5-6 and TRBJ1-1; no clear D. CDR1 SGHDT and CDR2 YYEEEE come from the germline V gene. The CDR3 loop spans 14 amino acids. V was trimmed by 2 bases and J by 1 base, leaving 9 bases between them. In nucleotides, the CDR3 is TGTGCCAGCAGCTTCGGCAGGCCGAACACTGAAGCTTTCTTT. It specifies CASSFGRPNTEAFF.

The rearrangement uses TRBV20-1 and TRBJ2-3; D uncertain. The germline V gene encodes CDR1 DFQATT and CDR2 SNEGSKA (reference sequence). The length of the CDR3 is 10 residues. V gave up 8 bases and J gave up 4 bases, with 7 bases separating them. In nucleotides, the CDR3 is TGCAGTCCGAGAGCAGATACGCAGTATTTT. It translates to CSPRADTQYF.

CDR3 nucleotide sequence: TGTGCCATCAGTGAGGCGGGGCTAGCTTACACAGATACGCAGTATTTT. This translates into CAISEAGLAYTDTQYF. The chain recombines TRBV10-3 with TRBJ2-3, with D tentatively TRBD2 (6 bases). CDR1 and CDR2 (germline): ENHRY, SYGVKD. V dropped 2 bases and J dropped 2 bases, with 14 bases sitting between them. The CDR3 extends over 16 amino acids.

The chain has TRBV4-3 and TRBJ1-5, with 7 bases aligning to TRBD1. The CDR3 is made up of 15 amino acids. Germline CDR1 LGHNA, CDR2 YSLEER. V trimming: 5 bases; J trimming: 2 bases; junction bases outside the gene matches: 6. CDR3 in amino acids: CASSEGAGGNQPQHF. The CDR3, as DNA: TGCGCCAGCAGCGAGGGGGCGGGTGGCAATCAGCCCCAGCATTTT.

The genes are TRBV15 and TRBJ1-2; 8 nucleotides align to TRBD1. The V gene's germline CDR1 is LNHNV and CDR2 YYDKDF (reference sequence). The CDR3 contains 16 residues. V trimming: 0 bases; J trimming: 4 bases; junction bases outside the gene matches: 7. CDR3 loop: CATSREPTGAGYGYTF. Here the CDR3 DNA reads TGTGCCACCAGCAGAGAACCGACAGGGGCGGGCTATGGCTACACCTTC.

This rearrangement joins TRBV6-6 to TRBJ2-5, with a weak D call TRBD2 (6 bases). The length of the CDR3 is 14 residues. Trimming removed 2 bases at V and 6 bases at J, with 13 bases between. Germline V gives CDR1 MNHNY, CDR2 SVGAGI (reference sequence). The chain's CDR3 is CASSYGGAGQTQYF. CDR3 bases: TGTGCCAGCAGTTACGGTGGGGCGGGGCAGACCCAGTACTTC.

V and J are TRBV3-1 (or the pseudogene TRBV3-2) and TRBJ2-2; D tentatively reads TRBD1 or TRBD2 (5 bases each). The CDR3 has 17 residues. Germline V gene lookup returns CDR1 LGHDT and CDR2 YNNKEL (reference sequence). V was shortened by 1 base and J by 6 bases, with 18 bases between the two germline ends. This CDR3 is CASSQGGWSGTSGELFF. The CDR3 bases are TGTGCCAGCAGCCAAGGGGGGTGGTCGGGAACCTCCGGGGAGCTGTTTTTT.

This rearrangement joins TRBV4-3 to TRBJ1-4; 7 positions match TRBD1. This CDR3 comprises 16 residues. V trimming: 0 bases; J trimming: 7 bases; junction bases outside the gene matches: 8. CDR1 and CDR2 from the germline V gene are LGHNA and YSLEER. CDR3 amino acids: CASSQEVGTAGEKLFF. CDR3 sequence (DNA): TGCGCCAGCAGCCAAGAGGTGGGGACAGCCGGTGAAAAACTGTTTTTT.

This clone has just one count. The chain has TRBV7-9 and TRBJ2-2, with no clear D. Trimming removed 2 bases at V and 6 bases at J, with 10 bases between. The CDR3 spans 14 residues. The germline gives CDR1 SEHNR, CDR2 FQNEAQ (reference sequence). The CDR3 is CASSLREIAGELFF. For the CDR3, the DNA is TGTGCCAGCAGCTTAAGGGAAATCGCCGGGGAGCTGTTTTTT. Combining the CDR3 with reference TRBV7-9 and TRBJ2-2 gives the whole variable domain DTGVSQNPRHKITKRGQNVTFRCDPISEHNRLYWYRQTLGQGPEFLTYFQNEAQLEKSRLLSDRFSAERPKGSFSTLEIQRTEQGDSAMYLCASSLREIAGELFFGEGSRLTVL.